The next 18 T cell receptor beta chains were all read from a single sample in a study of T cell responses to AZD1222 COVID-19 vaccine. Some clones are missing from TCRdb's copy, which holds only in-frame ones; the method was immunoSEQ multiplex PCR. Among some 100,000 clones listed, over 75% were seen once. The source was peripheral blood, collected on day 0 of MenACWY control vaccination. The receptor source for this set is an adult in good health.

The gene calls are TRBV18 and TRBJ1-5, with 10 bases lining up with TRBD1. This CDR3 has 15 amino acids. Germline V CDR1 and CDR2: KGHSH, LQKENI. Trimming at V came to 3 bases and at J to 7 bases, leaving 6 bases not matched to a gene. The CDR3 protein is CASSPGDRGGQPQHF. The CDR3 DNA follows: TGTGCCAGCTCACCGGGGGACAGGGGCGGCCAGCCCCAGCATTTT.

This chain links TRBV5-1 with TRBJ2-2; 7 nucleotides align to TRBD1. From germline, CDR1 is SGHRS and CDR2 YFSETQ. V lost 0 bases and J lost 4; bases outside the gene matches: 3. The CDR3 contains 15 residues. This CDR3 reads CASSLGDRSTGELFF. For the CDR3, the DNA is TGCGCCAGCAGCTTGGGGGACAGATCCACCGGGGAGCTGTTTTTT.

The chain recombines TRBV4-1 with TRBJ1-2; D remains ambiguous. Germline V lookup: CDR1 MGHRA, CDR2 YSYEKL. Trimming removed 1 base at V and 8 bases at J, with 11 bases between. This CDR3 spans 13 amino acids. The CDR3 nucleotides read TGCGCCAGCAGCCAAGGCACTCTCCGGGGCTACACCTTC. Translation: CASSQGTLRGYTF.

The V call is TRBV10-3, the J call TRBJ2-7; 11 nucleotides align to TRBD1. Per germline, CDR1 ENHRY and CDR2 SYGVKD. The CDR3 spans 13 residues. V was pared by 6 bases and J by 5 bases, with 3 bases of the junction left unmatched. CDR3 region: CAIRGQGADEQYF. The CDR3 DNA reads as TGTGCCATCAGAGGACAGGGGGCGGACGAGCAGTACTTC.

V gene TRBV7-2 combines with J gene TRBJ2-3; the D gene is possibly TRBD2 (6 bases). The CDR3 is 12 amino acids. V was pared by 10 bases and J by 2 bases, with 10 bases between. The germline V gene encodes CDR1 SGHTA and CDR2 FQGNSA. The CDR3 loop is CATWGVTDTQYF. The CDR3 nucleotides read TGTGCCACCTGGGGGGTCACAGATACGCAGTATTTT.

As regards this clone: Sequence at one end of the junction differs from germline and may be a read error. The CDR3, as DNA: TGTGCCAGCAGGCCTGACAGGGTTCAGAATTTT. This gives the protein CASRPDRVQNF. V and J are TRBV7-9 and TRBJ1-3; 7 nucleotides align to TRBD1. CDR3 length: 11 amino acids. Germline values: CDR1 SEHNR, CDR2 FQNEAQ (reference sequence).

The J gene is TRBJ2-7, the V gene TRBV9, with TRBD2 as a possible D gene (6 bases). This CDR3 comprises 15 residues. Germline V lookup: CDR1 SGDLS, CDR2 YYNGEE. Deletions cut 3 bases from V and 0 bases from J, with 13 bases between. The CDR3 DNA reads TGTGCCAGCAGCGCCTTTAGCGGTAGCTCCTACGAGCAGTACTTC. Translating it yields CASSAFSGSSYEQYF. Looking up the rest from reference TRBV9 and TRBJ2-7 gives the full variable domain: DSGVTQTPKHLITATGQRVTLRCSPRSGDLSVYWYQQSLDQGLQFLIQYYNGEERAKGNILERFSAQQFPDLHSELNLSSLELGDSALYFCASSAFSGSSYEQYFGPGTRLTVT.

The chain combines TRBV10-3 with TRBJ1-2; no firm D call. Trimming left V 0 bases short and J 1 base short, with 6 bases between. CDR3 length: 14 amino acids. CDR1 ENHRY and CDR2 SYGVKD come from the germline V gene. CDR3 protein: CAISESVDNYGYTF. Here the CDR3 DNA reads TGTGCCATCAGTGAGTCGGTGGATAACTATGGCTACACCTTC.

This clone was seen a single time. This chain uses TRBV11-2 with TRBJ2-1; no clear D gene. Per germline, CDR1 SGHAT and CDR2 FQNNGV. Trimming removed 4 bases from V and 8 bases from J, with 6 bases in between. The CDR3 length is 11 residues. The CDR3 bases are TGTGCCAGCAGCTCGCTGGATGAGCAGTTCTTC. Amino acids: CASSSLDEQFF.

The V and J genes are TRBV7-2 and TRBJ2-5; D is unclear. This CDR3 has 14 residues. The V gene lost 1 base and the J gene lost 5 bases, with 11 bases spanning the gap. In germline, CDR1 is SGHTA, CDR2 FQGNSA. The CDR3 spells CASSLGPGGETQYF. The CDR3 DNA is TGTGCCAGCAGCTTAGGCCCAGGTGGGGAGACCCAGTACTTC.

The J gene is TRBJ2-3, the V gene TRBV29-1, with 11 bases that match TRBD2. The CDR3 covers 13 residues. Germline CDR1 is SQVTM and CDR2 is ANQGSEA. The CDR3 coding sequence is TGCACCGCACTAGCGGGAGCCACAGATACGCAGTATTTT. It is translated as CTALAGATDTQYF.

The chain links TRBV7-2 to TRBJ2-1, with 7 positions matching TRBD2. The CDR3 length is 14 residues. The germline gives CDR1 SGHTA, CDR2 FQGNSA. J lost 6 bases, V lost 8 bases, and 10 bases had no gene match. CDR3 coding DNA: TGTGCCAGCCTCCCAGCGGGGCGGTTCAATGAGCAGTTCTTC. It is translated as CASLPAGRFNEQFF.

This chain connects TRBV5-4 to TRBJ2-3, with TRBD2 matching 7 bases. V lost 0 bases, J lost 0 bases, and 4 bases stayed unmatched. The CDR3 totals 16 residues. The germline V gene encodes CDR1 SGHNT and CDR2 YYREEE (reference sequence). CDR3 sequence (DNA): TGTGCCAGCAGCTTGGCGACTAGCAGAAGCACAGATACGCAGTATTTT. It is translated as CASSLATSRSTDTQYF. The variable domain in full, completed from reference TRBV5-4 and TRBJ2-3, reads ETGVTQSPTHLIKTRGQQVTLRCSSQSGHNTVSWYQQALGQGPQFIFQYYREEENGRGNFPPRFSGLQFPNYSSELNVNALELDDSALYLCASSLATSRSTDTQYFGPGTRLTVL.

This chain joins TRBV27 and TRBJ2-7; 8 bases align to TRBD1. J was trimmed by 4 bases and V by 11 bases; bases with no gene match: 10. Looked up from germline, CDR1 is MNHEY and CDR2 is SMNVEV (reference sequence). The CDR3 spans 13 residues. CDR3 amino acids: CAFQTGEGYEQYF. CDR3 nucleotide sequence: TGTGCCTTCCAGACAGGGGAAGGGTACGAGCAGTACTTC.

This rearrangement joins TRBV9 to TRBJ1-6, with a weak D call TRBD1 (5 bases). V lost 5 bases to trimming and J lost 9 bases, with 15 bases between them. This CDR3 has 14 amino acids. CDR1 and CDR2 from the germline V gene are SGDLS and YYNGEE. The CDR3 coding sequence is TGTGCCAGCAGGGCGGGGGGGGTAGGTTCACCCCTCCACTTT. This sequence encodes CASRAGGVGSPLHF.

A word on this clone: At one of its ends the junction is not consistent with the germline gene, which may arise from a read error. V and J are TRBV3-1 (or the pseudogene TRBV3-2) and TRBJ2-1, with 11 positions matching TRBD2. The CDR3 has 14 residues. Germline V gene sequence: CDR1 LGHDT, CDR2 YNNKEL (reference sequence). This CDR3 reads CASSPRGSGGAVLF. The CDR3 DNA sequence: TGTGCCAGCAGCCCAAGGGGTAGCGGGGGGGCGGTGCTCTTC.

The chain has TRBV28 and TRBJ2-7, with D tentatively TRBD1 (6 bases). The V gene lost 5 bases and the J gene lost 0 bases, with 14 bases spanning the gap. Germline V gene lookup returns CDR1 MDHEN and CDR2 SYDVKM. The CDR3 contains 15 residues. The CDR3 DNA sequence: TGTGCCAGCAGTCCCGGGACATATAACTCCTACGAGCAGTACTTC. It yields the protein CASSPGTYNSYEQYF.

This chain uses TRBV28 with TRBJ1-1; tentatively, D is TRBD1 (6 bases). The germline V gene encodes CDR1 MDHEN and CDR2 SYDVKM. The CDR3 length is 16 residues. Trimming took 7 bases from V and 3 from J, leaving 21 bases between them. In nucleotides, the CDR3 is TGTGCCAGCACCGACGGCGGGGGCGCGAGAGACACTGAAGCTTTCTTT. Its protein is CASTDGGGARDTEAFF.